The rows below give T cell receptor beta chains drawn from one sample of a study of CD8+ T cells in alopecia areata. The data were produced by immunoSEQ multiplex PCR, yet TCRdb's version contains in-frame clones alone and is incomplete. The repertoire holds a few hundred thousand clones, around two fifths seen once, with 0.48% in the top ten. The sample in question was CD4+ T cells sorted from blood, obtained between weeks 30 and 35, from a patient treated with tofacitinib. The receptor source for this set is a human donor with alopecia areata. Both conserved end residues are part of each CDR3. A D gene is named only where the DNA matches it firmly. A clone size is listed for some rows: how often the clone was seen (once, few, many), or a class if it is expanded.

v_gene,j_gene,abundance,d_gene,CDR3nt,CDR3aa
TRBV21-1,TRBJ2-7,few,NA,TGTGCCCTCTCTGGGCTAGCGGGACACACCAACTACGAGCAGTACTTC,CALSGLAGHTNYEQYF
TRBV4-2,TRBJ2-2,NA,TRBD2,TGTGCCAGCAGCCAAGCGGACAGCGGGAGGTTGACCGGGGAGCTGTTTTTT,CASSQADSGRLTGELFF
TRBV2,TRBJ2-1,NA,NA,TGTGCCAGCAGGGGGGTACGTTTTACGAATGAGCAGTTCTTC,CASRGVRFTNEQFF
TRBV5-1,TRBJ2-5,NA,NA,TGCGCCAGCAGGGTATTAGGGGAGACCCAGTACTTC,CASRVLGETQYF
TRBV30,TRBJ1-5,once,TRBD1,TGTGCCTGGAGCGACGCTGGGACAGGGGGAACCAATCAGCCCCAGCATTTT,CAWSDAGTGGTNQPQHF
TRBV11-2,TRBJ2-4,NA,NA,TGTGCCAGCAGCTTAATCGGTTTAGCCAAAAACATTCAGTACTTC,CASSLIGLAKNIQYF
TRBV6-1,TRBJ2-4,NA,NA,TGTGCCATCTCTGTACGTCCAGCCAAAAACATTCAGTACTTC,CAISVRPAKNIQYF
TRBV2,TRBJ1-2,NA,NA,TGTGCCAGCAGTGCGGGGTATGGCTACACCTTC,CASSAGYGYTF
TRBV6-5,TRBJ1-1,NA,NA,TGTGCCAGCAGTTACGCACAGGGTTACACTGAAGCTTTCTTT,CASSYAQGYTEAFF
TRBV29-1,TRBJ2-7,few,NA,TGCAGCGTTGAGCCCGCAGGGGACGAGCAGTACTTC,CSVEPAGDEQYF
TRBV6-1,TRBJ2-1,NA,TRBD1,TGTGCCAGCAGTGAAGGGGACAGGGGGCGTTTGCAGTTCTTC,CASSEGDRGRLQFF
TRBV30,TRBJ2-7,NA,TRBD1,TGTGCCTATCAGGGACAGGGAAAGTACGAGCAGTACTTC,CAYQGQGKYEQYF
TRBV5-1,TRBJ2-7,NA,TRBD1,TGCGCCAGCAGCTTGGCCTCTGGACAGGGCTCCTACGAGCAGTACTTC,CASSLASGQGSYEQYF
TRBV27,TRBJ2-7,NA,TRBD2,TGTGCCAGCAGCCAACCCGGGGGGAACTCCTACGAGCAGTACTTC,CASSQPGGNSYEQYF
TRBV7-9,TRBJ2-7,NA,TRBD2,TGTGCCAGCAGCGACGACCCTGGACTAGCGGGGTTTACCTACGAGCAGTACTTC,CASSDDPGLAGFTYEQYF
TRBV5-4,TRBJ2-3,few,NA,TGTGCCAGCAGCGCCGAGTTGGTCACAGATACGCAGTATTTT,CASSAELVTDTQYF
TRBV29-1,TRBJ1-1,NA,NA,TGCAGCGTTCGTTTGGGGGTTGGGTACACTGAAGCTTTCTTT,CSVRLGVGYTEAFF
TRBV2,TRBJ2-7,NA,TRBD1,TGTGCCAGCAGTCCGGGACAGGGGGCGCCGGACGAGCAGTACTTC,CASSPGQGAPDEQYF
TRBV7-2,TRBJ2-5,few,TRBD2,TGTGCCAGCAGCTTGGGACTAGCGATCCAGTACTTC,CASSLGLAIQYF
TRBV19,TRBJ2-1,few,NA,TGTGCCAGTAGTACTCCGGGACAAAGGAATGAGCAGTTCTTC,CASSTPGQRNEQFF
TRBV6-5,TRBJ1-6,NA,NA,TGTGCCAGCAGGATTGGACAGATTAATTCACCCCTCCACTTT,CASRIGQINSPLHF
TRBV6-6,TRBJ2-1,few,NA,TGTGCCAGCAAGGGATCCGGGGCCTACAATGAGCAGTTCTTC,CASKGSGAYNEQFF
TRBV29-1,TRBJ2-3,few,TRBD2,TGCAGCGTGAGCGGGGTGAGCGCAGATACGCAGTATTTT,CSVSGVSADTQYF
TRBV27,TRBJ2-6,NA,TRBD1,TGTGCCAGCAGTCCGGGACAGTGGGTATCTGGGGCCAACGTCCTGACTTTC,CASSPGQWVSGANVLTF